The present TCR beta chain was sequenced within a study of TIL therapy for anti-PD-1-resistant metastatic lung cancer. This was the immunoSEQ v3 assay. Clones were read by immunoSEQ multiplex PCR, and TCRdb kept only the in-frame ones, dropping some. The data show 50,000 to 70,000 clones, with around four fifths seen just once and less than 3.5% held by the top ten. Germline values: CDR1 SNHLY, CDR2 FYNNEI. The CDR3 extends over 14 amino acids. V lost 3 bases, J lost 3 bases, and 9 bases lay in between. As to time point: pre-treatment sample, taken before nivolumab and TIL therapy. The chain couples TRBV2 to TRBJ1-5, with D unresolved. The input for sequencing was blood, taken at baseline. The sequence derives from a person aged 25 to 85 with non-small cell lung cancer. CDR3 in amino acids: CASSDDGNNQPQHF. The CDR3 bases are TGTGCCAGCAGTGACGATGGGAACAATCAGCCCCAGCATTTT.